A single sample gave rise to the 9 T cell receptor beta chains below, sequenced in a study of blood T cell repertoires in COVID-19. The protocol was immunoSEQ multiplex PCR, while the TCRdb copy is restricted to in-frame clones and leaves out a portion. The sample yields 25,000 to 35,000 clones, 87% seen once. Sequencing input: peripheral blood. The receptor source for this set is a man in his sixties with active COVID-19.

The J gene is TRBJ2-7, the V gene TRBV11-2; D may be TRBD1 (6 bases). V was shortened by 1 base and J by 5 bases, with 12 bases between the two germline ends. The CDR3 runs 14 residues. Looked up from germline, CDR1 is SGHAT and CDR2 is FQNNGV. Here the CDR3 DNA reads TGTGCCAGCAGCTTAGGACAGGTAGGCCACGAGCAGTACTTC. This translates into CASSLGQVGHEQYF.

The chain combines TRBV6-6 with TRBJ2-1; 12 bases agree with TRBD2. Germline-derived CDR1 and CDR2 are MNHNY and SVGAGI (reference sequence). After removal of 4 bases from V and 2 bases from J, the junction contained 3 bases not matched to a gene. The CDR3 is 16 residues long. In nucleotides, the CDR3 is TGTGCCAGCAGTTCTAGCGGGGGGGCTGCCTACAATGAGCAGTTCTTC. Its translation is CASSSSGGAAYNEQFF.

This clone came up a few times. The CDR3 nucleotides read TGTGCCAGCAGCTTAGGGACAGGGGGTAACTATGGCTACACCTTC. Its protein product is CASSLGTGGNYGYTF. This rearrangement joins TRBV7-9 to TRBJ1-2; TRBD1 matches 10 bases. V gave up 1 base and J gave up 1 base; unmatched junction bases: 0. The CDR3 sequence is 15 residues long. Germline values: CDR1 SEHNR, CDR2 FQNEAQ (reference sequence).

This chain links TRBV18 with TRBJ1-3; possibly TRBD1 for D (6 bases). The CDR3 sequence is 15 residues long. Germline V gene lookup returns CDR1 KGHSH and CDR2 LQKENI. Trimming took 3 bases from V and 0 from J, leaving 9 bases between them. CDR3 region: CASSPLQGSGNTIYF. As DNA, the CDR3 is TGTGCCAGCTCACCGTTACAGGGCTCTGGAAACACCATATATTTT.

This chain connects TRBV2 to TRBJ2-7; 7 bases match TRBD1. The J segment lost 5 bases and the V segment lost 4 bases, leaving 14 bases of the junction unmatched. CDR3 length: 16 amino acids. Germline V lookup: CDR1 SNHLY, CDR2 FYNNEI. The CDR3: CASSGFTRQGWHEQYF. In DNA form, the CDR3 reads TGTGCCAGCAGTGGATTCACTCGACAGGGTTGGCACGAGCAGTACTTC.

The chain carries TRBV5-4 and TRBJ2-7, with TRBD1 matching 10 bases. The ends lost 0 bases at V and 4 bases at J; junction bases unmatched: 7. The CDR3 has 16 residues. Germline CDR1 and CDR2: SGHNT and YYREEE (reference sequence). The CDR3 sequence: CASSLGGGQGKYEQYF. The CDR3 DNA reads as TGTGCCAGCAGCTTGGGGGGGGGACAGGGGAAATACGAGCAGTACTTC. The complete variable domain, with remaining parts taken from reference TRBV5-4 and TRBJ2-7, reads ETGVTQSPTHLIKTRGQQVTLRCSSQSGHNTVSWYQQALGQGPQFIFQYYREEENGRGNFPPRFSGLQFPNYSSELNVNALELDDSALYLCASSLGGGQGKYEQYFGPGTRLTVT.

This clone was seen only once. CDR3 loop: CASSDQGYEQYF. The CDR3 DNA sequence: TGTGCCAGCAGTGACCAGGGTTACGAGCAGTACTTC. The J gene is TRBJ2-7, the V gene TRBV6-4; possible D gene TRBD1, 5 bases. The V gene's germline CDR1 is MRHNA and CDR2 SNTAGT. Trimming took 2 bases from V and 4 from J, leaving 6 bases between them. The CDR3 has 12 amino acids.

The chain combines TRBV28 with TRBJ2-6; no definite D call. The ends were cut back, 7 bases at V and 1 base at J, with 11 bases in the middle. Germline-derived CDR1 and CDR2 are MDHEN and SYDVKM. The CDR3 sequence is 15 residues long. The CDR3 nucleotides read TGTGCCAGCACCCCAGGTGCTTCTGGGGCCAACGTCCTGACTTTC. Its translation: CASTPGASGANVLTF.

This clone is medium-sized. This chain links TRBV28 with TRBJ1-1; a possible D gene is TRBD1 (6 bases). The CDR3 is made up of 12 amino acids. Germline CDR1 reads MDHEN; CDR2 reads SYDVKM. Trimming removed 6 bases from V and 10 bases from J, with 15 bases in between. CDR3 amino acids: CASRYQGIRAFF. The CDR3, as DNA: TGTGCCAGCAGATATCAGGGGATACGAGCTTTCTTT.